The source of this T cell receptor (beta chain) is a study of Ad26.COV2.S vaccination and SARS-CoV-2 variants. Libraries were prepared by immunoSEQ multiplex PCR; TCRdb keeps only in-frame clonotypes and omits some of them. This sample has approximately 480,000 clones; 70% to 90% occur once, and the top ten carry roughly 12%. Study-wide results and caveats: From the TCR breadth and depth analyses, total T cell responses may have been underestimated.

This CDR3 contains 14 residues. In germline, CDR1 is LNHDA, CDR2 SQIVND (reference sequence). V gave up 0 bases and J gave up 1 base, with 6 bases separating them. Stated treatment: about 20 received Ad26.COV2.S at low or high dose, single or two shots; about 5 received placebo; per-sample allocation not given. It was on day 63 after the first vaccine or placebo injection that samples were taken. As concerns this clone: Its antigen remains unidentified.

The sequence came from a person aged 18-60 years who received the Ad26.COV2.S COVID-19 vaccine or a placebo. The sample in question was peripheral blood, obtained in a trial of Ad26.COV2.S vaccine versus placebo. V and J are TRBV19 and TRBJ1-1; D remains ambiguous. As DNA, the CDR3 is TGTGCCAGTAGTATAGACGGCCAGAACACTGAAGCTTTCTTT. It encodes CASSIDGQNTEAFF.